The 30 T cell receptor beta chains listed next were all sequenced from one sample in a study of cytomegalovirus exposure and HLA in healthy donors. PCR used 60 Vbeta primers and 13 Jbeta primers. Profiling relied on immunoSEQ multiplex PCR, and the TCRdb table lists in-frame clones only, not all of them. The sample yields 150,000 to 200,000 clones, 83% seen once. Sequencing input: PBMCs. The receptors were sampled from a man in his forties or fifties in good health and CMV-seronegative.

As to this clone: One end of the junction fails to match germline, which may point to a read error. This sequence joins TRBV7-9 and TRBJ1-2; 7 bases are a match to TRBD1. The CDR3 runs to 13 residues. Germline loops: CDR1 SEHNR, CDR2 FQNEAQ (reference sequence). CDR3 DNA: TGTTCCAGCAGCTCACAGGGGACCACTGGCTACACCTTC. It yields the protein CSSSSQGTTGYTF.

V usage is TRBV5-4 and J usage is TRBJ2-3; 9 bases are shared with TRBD2. V lost 2 bases, J lost 1 base, and 14 bases stayed unmatched. The CDR3 extends over 19 amino acids. The germline V gene encodes CDR1 SGHNT and CDR2 YYREEE (reference sequence). The CDR3: CASSFPPRSSGGRTDTQYF. The CDR3 DNA is TGTGCCAGCAGCTTCCCACCCCGGAGTAGCGGGGGTCGCACAGATACGCAGTATTTT.

This chain uses TRBV12-5 with TRBJ1-5; D gene uncertain. This CDR3 comprises 12 residues. With 6 bases removed from V and 4 bases from J, the gap between germline ends came to 7 bases. Germline V gives CDR1 LGHNT, CDR2 FRNRAP. The CDR3 is CASGRENQPQHF. CDR3 DNA sequence: TGTGCTAGTGGAAGGGAGAATCAGCCCCAGCATTTT. The full variable domain, in which reference TRBV12-5 and TRBJ1-5 provide the parts outside the CDR3, is DARVTQTPRHKVTEMGQEVTMRCQPILGHNTVFWYRQTMMQGLELLAYFRNRAPLDDSGMPKDRFSAEMPDATLATLKIQPSEPRDSAVYFCASGRENQPQHFGDGTRLSIL.

The chain combines TRBV5-1 with TRBJ2-1, with 9 bases aligning to TRBD2. This CDR3 is 14 amino acids long. V lost 5 bases to trimming and J lost 6 bases; unmatched junction nucleotides: 6. Germline V lookup: CDR1 SGHRS, CDR2 YFSETQ. This CDR3 is CASSPGTSFNEQFF. The CDR3 region has the DNA TGCGCCAGCAGTCCCGGGACTAGCTTCAATGAGCAGTTCTTC.

The rearrangement uses TRBV19 and TRBJ1-5; no clear D. The CDR3 is 15 residues long. The V gene lost 4 bases and the J gene lost 3 bases, with 13 bases spanning the gap. CDR1 and CDR2 (germline): LNHDA, SQIVND (reference sequence). The CDR3 is CASSKRREDNQPQHF. The DNA of the CDR3 is TGTGCCAGTAGTAAGCGGAGGGAGGACAATCAGCCCCAGCATTTT.

The chain is built from TRBV11-2 and TRBJ2-7, with 7 bases lining up with TRBD1. The germline V gene encodes CDR1 SGHAT and CDR2 FQNNGV. The CDR3 length is 15 residues. V dropped 5 bases and J dropped 3; count of bases not matched to a gene: 10. In DNA form, the CDR3 reads TGTGCCAGCAGCCCTAGGGGGCAGGTTCTCTACGAGCAGTACTTC. Translating gives CASSPRGQVLYEQYF.

The V call is TRBV13, the J call TRBJ1-6; TRBD1 matches at 7 bases. The CDR3 extends over 15 amino acids. J gave up 9 bases and V 7 bases, and 12 bases lay outside the gene matches. Per the germline V gene, CDR1 is PRHDT and CDR2 is FYEKMQ (reference sequence). As DNA, the CDR3 is TGTGCCAGCATCCCTCGGGACAGAATCTTTTCACCCCTCCACTTT. Protein product: CASIPRDRIFSPLHF.

The J gene is TRBJ2-7, the V gene TRBV30, with 7 bases lining up with TRBD2. Germline values: CDR1 GTSNPN, CDR2 SVGIG (reference sequence). Trimming took 0 bases from V and 5 from J; bases not matched to a gene: 10. The CDR3 consists of 15 residues. CDR3: CAWSVGGGSSNEQYF. The CDR3 nucleotides read TGTGCCTGGAGTGTGGGTGGCGGGAGCAGCAACGAGCAGTACTTC. Full variable domain (outside the CDR3, taken from reference TRBV30 and TRBJ2-7): SQTIHQWPATLVQPVGSPLSLECTVEGTSNPNLYWYRQAAGRGLQLLFYSVGIGQISSEVPQNLSASRPQDRQFILSSKKLLLSDSGFYLCAWSVGGGSSNEQYFGPGTRLTVT.

This sequence joins TRBV19 and TRBJ2-5; TRBD2 matches 14 bases. After removal of 5 bases from V and 5 bases from J, the junction contained 4 bases not matched to a gene. There are 15 residues in the CDR3. Germline CDR1 is LNHDA and CDR2 is SQIVND (reference sequence). CDR3 region: CASSGTSGRTETQYF. In DNA form, the CDR3 reads TGTGCCAGTAGTGGGACTAGCGGGAGAACGGAGACCCAGTACTTC.

The rearrangement uses TRBV28 and TRBJ1-5; weak D call: TRBD1 (5 bases). This CDR3 has 15 amino acids. Germline V lookup: CDR1 MDHEN, CDR2 SYDVKM. Trimming removed 5 bases at V and 5 bases at J, with 16 bases between. The CDR3 DNA sequence: TGTGCCAGCAGTCCCCTGGACACAACTTATCAGCCCCAGCATTTT. This codes for CASSPLDTTYQPQHF.

In the case of this clone: Germline and junction disagree at one end, which may indicate a read error. The genes are TRBV7-9 and TRBJ1-1, with D maybe TRBD1 (5 bases). The CDR3 covers 14 residues. The germline CDR1 and CDR2 sequences are SEHNR and FQNEAQ (reference sequence). The CDR3: CSSRVTGGATEAFF. The CDR3 DNA is TGTTCCAGCAGGGTAACCGGAGGGGCCACTGAAGCTTTCTTT.

V usage is TRBV10-3 and J usage is TRBJ1-4; D is ambiguous. Trimming removed 0 bases from V and 6 bases from J, with 5 bases in between. Germline V lookup: CDR1 ENHRY, CDR2 SYGVKD. The CDR3 covers 13 residues. This chain's CDR3 is CAISESADEKLFF. CDR3 nucleotide sequence: TGTGCCATCAGTGAGTCAGCGGATGAAAAACTGTTTTTT.

This chain joins TRBV2 and TRBJ2-5; 8 bases are shared with TRBD1. The germline V gene has CDR1 SNHLY and CDR2 FYNNEI. The CDR3 sequence is 16 residues long. V lost 6 bases to trimming and J lost 5 bases; unmatched junction nucleotides: 14. The DNA of the CDR3 is TGTGCCAGCAGCCGTGATAGGACAGGGTCTTCGGAGACCCAGTACTTC. This gives the protein CASSRDRTGSSETQYF.

The chain couples TRBV6-5 to TRBJ1-1, with unresolved D. The CDR3 is 13 amino acids. V was clipped by 2 bases and J by 4 bases, with 8 bases between them. Germline V gene lookup returns CDR1 MNHEY and CDR2 SVGAGI. The CDR3 protein is CASSYRYPTEAFF. In DNA form, the CDR3 reads TGTGCCAGCAGTTACCGGTACCCCACTGAAGCTTTCTTT.

The V gene is TRBV5-5, the J gene TRBJ1-1, with D perhaps matching TRBD1 (6 bases). This CDR3 has 13 residues. Trimming removed 5 bases from V and 1 base from J, with 9 bases in between. Germline V gives CDR1 SGHKS, CDR2 YYEKEE (reference sequence). The CDR3 region is CASSLQGNTEAFF. Written as DNA, the CDR3 is TGTGCCAGCAGTTTACAGGGGAACACTGAAGCTTTCTTT.

The chain uses TRBV29-1 and TRBJ2-7; D not certain. V dropped 0 bases and J dropped 0 bases, with 12 bases sitting between them. Germline assignment: CDR1 SQVTM and CDR2 ANQGSEA. The CDR3 runs 15 residues. The CDR3 loop is CSVEDWVRSSYEQYF. In DNA form, the CDR3 reads TGCAGCGTTGAAGACTGGGTCAGGTCCTCCTACGAGCAGTACTTC.

This chain uses TRBV7-9 with TRBJ1-1, with 8 bases that match TRBD1. Germline loops: CDR1 SEHNR, CDR2 FQNEAQ (reference sequence). Germline trimming cut 5 bases from V and 9 bases from J; bases unmatched to any gene: 5. The CDR3 covers 12 residues. DNA for the CDR3: TGTGCCAGCAGCCAGGGGGCTCGCCAAGCTTTCTTT. It codes for CASSQGARQAFF.

CDR3 in DNA: TGTGCCAGCAGCCCCAGACTAGCGGGGGGTTACGAGCAGTACTTC. Translated, it gives CASSPRLAGGYEQYF. The genes are TRBV13 and TRBJ2-7; 13 nucleotides agree with TRBD2. There are 15 residues in the CDR3. Per germline, CDR1 PRHDT and CDR2 FYEKMQ (reference sequence). The ends lost 5 bases at V and 4 bases at J; junction bases unmatched: 5.

The rearrangement links TRBV5-1 to TRBJ2-7, with 11 bases fitting TRBD2. The CDR3 is 14 amino acids. Trimming at V came to 2 bases and at J to 5 bases, leaving 3 bases not matched to a gene. CDR1 and CDR2 (germline): SGHRS, YFSETQ. CDR3 protein: CASSLLLAGDEQYF. DNA of the CDR3: TGCGCCAGCAGCTTACTACTAGCGGGGGACGAGCAGTACTTC. Looking up the rest from reference TRBV5-1 and TRBJ2-7 gives the full variable domain: KAGVTQTPRYLIKTRGQQVTLSCSPISGHRSVSWYQQTPGQGLQFLFEYFSETQRNKGNFPGRFSGRQFSNSRSEMNVSTLELGDSALYLCASSLLLAGDEQYFGPGTRLTVT.

This clone was detected only once. The chain links TRBV28 to TRBJ1-1; D gene uncertain. The CDR3 is 14 residues long. V lost 3 bases and J 4 bases, leaving 12 bases between the germline ends. Germline CDR1 reads MDHEN; CDR2 reads SYDVKM. The CDR3 nucleotides are TGTGCCAGCAGTTTCTGGAGAGGTAGCACTGAAGCTTTCTTT. Protein sequence: CASSFWRGSTEAFF.

The rearrangement joins TRBV6-4 to TRBJ1-1; 7 bases line up with TRBD1. This CDR3 is 15 amino acids long. The germline V gene has CDR1 MRHNA and CDR2 SNTAGT. V lost 3 bases and J lost 5; bases outside the gene matches: 9. CDR3 DNA: TGTGCCAGCAGTGATGTGGCAGGGGGAAGAACTGAAGCTTTCTTT. As protein: CASSDVAGGRTEAFF.

The V and J genes are TRBV5-4 and TRBJ2-1, with TRBD1 identical over 8 bases. Germline trimming cut 4 bases from V and 8 bases from J; bases unmatched to any gene: 8. This CDR3 is built from 14 residues. The germline V gene has CDR1 SGHNT and CDR2 YYREEE (reference sequence). CDR3 amino acids: CASSLQGVKDEQFF. For the CDR3, the DNA is TGTGCCAGCAGCCTACAGGGGGTTAAGGATGAGCAGTTCTTC.

The chain uses TRBV25-1 and TRBJ2-6; TRBD2 might be the D (5 bases). The CDR3 consists of 17 residues. V lost 6 bases and J lost 4, with 19 bases in between. CDR1 and CDR2 (germline): MGHDK, SYGVNS. Here the CDR3 reads CASSGVWRYSGANVLTF. The CDR3 DNA reads as TGTGCCAGCAGCGGGGTCTGGAGGTATTCAGGGGCCAACGTCCTGACTTTC.

The genes are TRBV28 and TRBJ2-7; 10 bases map to TRBD2. The junction had 7 bases not matched to a gene; V was cut back by 6 bases and J by 2 bases. Germline-derived CDR1 and CDR2 are MDHEN and SYDVKM. The CDR3 length is 15 residues. The CDR3 region is CASRLTSGFTYEQYF. DNA of the CDR3: TGTGCCAGCAGGCTGACTAGCGGGTTCACCTACGAGCAGTACTTC. The full variable domain, its missing parts supplied by reference TRBV28 and TRBJ2-7, is DVKVTQSSRYLVKRTGEKVFLECVQDMDHENMFWYRQDPGLGLRLIYFSYDVKMKEKGDIPEGYSVSREKKERFSLILESASTNQTSMYLCASRLTSGFTYEQYFGPGTRLTVT.

The chain links TRBV2 to TRBJ2-3; the match to TRBD1 covers 9 bases. Germline lookup yields CDR1 SNHLY and CDR2 FYNNEI. The CDR3 extends over 13 amino acids. The trim removed 8 bases at V and 4 bases at J, leaving 4 bases unmatched. For the CDR3, the DNA is TGTGCCAGCCTGGGACAGGGATCAGATACGCAGTATTTT. It codes for CASLGQGSDTQYF.

The V gene is TRBV5-1, the J gene TRBJ1-4, with D unresolved. The CDR3 covers 14 residues. CDR1 is SGHRS, CDR2 YFSETQ, per germline. V lost 0 bases to trimming and J lost 8 bases, with 11 bases between them. CDR3 DNA: TGCGCCAGCAGCTTGGGGAGGTTAGGGGAAAAACTGTTTTTT. It encodes CASSLGRLGEKLFF.

The chain uses TRBV5-5 and TRBJ2-7; the match to TRBD1 covers 10 bases. The CDR3 spans 16 residues. Unmatched junction bases numbered 7, after V lost 3 bases and J lost 1 base. CDR1 is SGHKS, CDR2 YYEKEE, per germline (reference sequence). The CDR3 is CASSYEPGQGSYEQYF. DNA for the CDR3: TGTGCCAGCAGCTACGAACCGGGACAGGGGTCCTACGAGCAGTACTTC. The whole variable domain, filled in from reference TRBV5-5 and TRBJ2-7, reads DAGVTQSPTHLIKTRGQQVTLRCSPISGHKSVSWYQQVLGQGPQFIFQYYEKEERGRGNFPDRFSARQFPNYSSELNVNALLLGDSALYLCASSYEPGQGSYEQYFGPGTRLTVT.

V usage is TRBV9 and J usage is TRBJ2-7; TRBD2 matches 7 bases. Germline-derived CDR1 and CDR2 are SGDLS and YYNGEE. V lost 0 bases and J lost 5; bases outside the gene matches: 5. The CDR3 consists of 14 residues. CDR3 protein: CASSVGPGRNEQYF. The CDR3 nucleotides are TGTGCCAGCAGCGTAGGTCCCGGGAGGAACGAGCAGTACTTC.

The rearrangement joins TRBV28 to TRBJ2-7, with a weak D call TRBD1 (6 bases). Germline CDR1 is MDHEN and CDR2 is SYDVKM. This CDR3 contains 14 residues. Between the trimmed V and J ends, which lost 5 bases and 0 bases, there was a span of 11 bases. The CDR3 loop reads CASSPTGNSYEQYF. CDR3 bases: TGTGCCAGCAGTCCCACAGGGAACTCCTACGAGCAGTACTTC.

The rearrangement links TRBV7-8 to TRBJ1-6, with D possibly being TRBD1 (6 bases). This CDR3 spans 17 amino acids. The germline gives CDR1 SGHVS, CDR2 FQNEAQ. The V end was cut by 5 bases, the J end by 0 bases, with 14 bases between. The CDR3 DNA follows: TGTGCCAGCAGCGGAAGACAGGCGAGCTCCTATAATTCACCCCTCCACTTT. This translates into CASSGRQASSYNSPLHF.